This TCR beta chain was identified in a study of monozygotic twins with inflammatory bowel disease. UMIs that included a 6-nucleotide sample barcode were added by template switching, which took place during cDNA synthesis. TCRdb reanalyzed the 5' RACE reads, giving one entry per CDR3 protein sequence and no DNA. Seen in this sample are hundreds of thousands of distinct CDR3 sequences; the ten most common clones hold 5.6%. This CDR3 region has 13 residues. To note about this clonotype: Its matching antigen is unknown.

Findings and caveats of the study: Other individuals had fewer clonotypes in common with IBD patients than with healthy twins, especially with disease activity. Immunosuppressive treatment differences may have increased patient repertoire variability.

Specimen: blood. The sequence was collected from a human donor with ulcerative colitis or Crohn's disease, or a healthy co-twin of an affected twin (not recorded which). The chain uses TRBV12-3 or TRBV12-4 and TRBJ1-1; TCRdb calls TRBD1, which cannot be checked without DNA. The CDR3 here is CASRRQGFTEAFF.